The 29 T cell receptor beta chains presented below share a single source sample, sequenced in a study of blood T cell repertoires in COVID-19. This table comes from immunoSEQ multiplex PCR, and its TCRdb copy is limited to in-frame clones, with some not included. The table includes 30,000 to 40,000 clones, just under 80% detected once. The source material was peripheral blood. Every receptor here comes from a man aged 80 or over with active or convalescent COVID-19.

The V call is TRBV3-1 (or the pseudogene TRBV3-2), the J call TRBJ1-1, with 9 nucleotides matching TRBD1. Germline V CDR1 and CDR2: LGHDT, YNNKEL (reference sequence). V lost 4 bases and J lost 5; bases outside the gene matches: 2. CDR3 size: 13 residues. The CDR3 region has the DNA TGTGCCAGCAGCCGACAGGGGGGGACTGAAGCTTTCTTT. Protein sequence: CASSRQGGTEAFF.

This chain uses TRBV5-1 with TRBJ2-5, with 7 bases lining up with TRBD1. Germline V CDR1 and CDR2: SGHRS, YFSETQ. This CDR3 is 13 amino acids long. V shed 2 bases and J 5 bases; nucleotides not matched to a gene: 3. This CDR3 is CASSLQGRETQYF. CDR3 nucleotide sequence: TGCGCCAGCAGCTTACAGGGGCGGGAGACCCAGTACTTC.

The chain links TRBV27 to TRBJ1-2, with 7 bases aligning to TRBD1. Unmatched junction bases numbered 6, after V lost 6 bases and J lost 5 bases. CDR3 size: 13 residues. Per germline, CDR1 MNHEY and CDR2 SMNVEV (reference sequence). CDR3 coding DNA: TGTGCCAGCAGCGGGACAGCTTCTTATGGCTACACCTTC. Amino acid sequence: CASSGTASYGYTF.

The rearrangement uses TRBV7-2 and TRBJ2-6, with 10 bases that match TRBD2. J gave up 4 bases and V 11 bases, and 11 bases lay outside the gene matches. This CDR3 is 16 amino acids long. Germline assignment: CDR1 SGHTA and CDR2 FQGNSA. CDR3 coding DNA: TGTGCCGCGGAAAGCGGGGGGGCGTACGGGGCCAACGTCCTGACTTTC. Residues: CAAESGGAYGANVLTF.

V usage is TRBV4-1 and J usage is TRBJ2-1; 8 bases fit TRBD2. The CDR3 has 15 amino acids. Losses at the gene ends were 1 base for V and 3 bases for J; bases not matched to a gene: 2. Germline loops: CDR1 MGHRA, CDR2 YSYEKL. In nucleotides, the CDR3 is TGCGCCAGCAGCCAAGGACTAGCGAACTACAATGAGCAGTTCTTC. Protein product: CASSQGLANYNEQFF.

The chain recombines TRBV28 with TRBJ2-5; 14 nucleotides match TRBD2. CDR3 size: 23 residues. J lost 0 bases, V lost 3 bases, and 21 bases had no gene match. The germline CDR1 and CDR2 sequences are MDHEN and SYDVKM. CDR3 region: CASSFWAQGQPGLAGAYQETQYF. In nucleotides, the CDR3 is TGTGCCAGCAGTTTTTGGGCCCAGGGGCAGCCGGGACTAGCGGGGGCGTACCAAGAGACCCAGTACTTC. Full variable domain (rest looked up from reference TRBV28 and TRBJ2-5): DVKVTQSSRYLVKRTGEKVFLECVQDMDHENMFWYRQDPGLGLRLIYFSYDVKMKEKGDIPEGYSVSREKKERFSLILESASTNQTSMYLCASSFWAQGQPGLAGAYQETQYFGPGTRLLVL.

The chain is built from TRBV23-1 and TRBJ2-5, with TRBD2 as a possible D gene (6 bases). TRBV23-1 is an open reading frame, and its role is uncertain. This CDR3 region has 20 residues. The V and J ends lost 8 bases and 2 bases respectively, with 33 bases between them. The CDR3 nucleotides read TGCGCCAGCTCCCCGTCGGGCAGGGACTTTCCTCGAGGGAGGCAAGAGACCCAGTACTTC. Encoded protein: CASSPSGRDFPRGRQETQYF.

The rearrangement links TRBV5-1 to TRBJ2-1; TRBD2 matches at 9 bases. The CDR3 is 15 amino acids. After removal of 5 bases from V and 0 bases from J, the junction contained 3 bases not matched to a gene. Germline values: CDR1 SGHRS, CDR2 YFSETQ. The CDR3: CASRNSGSSYNEQFF. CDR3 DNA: TGCGCCAGCAGAAATAGCGGGAGCTCCTACAATGAGCAGTTCTTC.

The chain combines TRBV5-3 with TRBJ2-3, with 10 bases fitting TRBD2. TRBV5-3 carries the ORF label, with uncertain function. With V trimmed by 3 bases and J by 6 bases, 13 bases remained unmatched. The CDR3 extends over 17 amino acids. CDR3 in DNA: TGTGCCAGAAGCTACAGTCGGACTAGCGGCCCTGGGGATACGCAGTATTTT. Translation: CARSYSRTSGPGDTQYF.

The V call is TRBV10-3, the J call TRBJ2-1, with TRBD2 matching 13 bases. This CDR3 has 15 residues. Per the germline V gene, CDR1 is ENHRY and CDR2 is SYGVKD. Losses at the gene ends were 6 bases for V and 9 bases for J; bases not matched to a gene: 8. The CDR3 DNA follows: TGTGCCATCAGCCCCACTAGCGGGGGGGCCGGTGAGCAGTTCTTC. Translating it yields CAISPTSGGAGEQFF.

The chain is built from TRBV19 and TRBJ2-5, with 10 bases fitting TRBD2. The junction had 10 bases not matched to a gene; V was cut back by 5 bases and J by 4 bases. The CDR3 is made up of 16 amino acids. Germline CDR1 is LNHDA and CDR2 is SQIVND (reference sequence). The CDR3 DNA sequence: TGTGCCAGTAGTCCGGGGCTAGCGGGAGTAGCAGAGACCCAGTACTTC. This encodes CASSPGLAGVAETQYF.

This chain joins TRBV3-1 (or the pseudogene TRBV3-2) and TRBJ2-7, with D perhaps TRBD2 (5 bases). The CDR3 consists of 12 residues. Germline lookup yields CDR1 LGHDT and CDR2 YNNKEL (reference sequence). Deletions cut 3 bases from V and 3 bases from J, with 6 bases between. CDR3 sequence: CASSQRDYEQYF. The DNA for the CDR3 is TGTGCCAGCAGCCAGAGGGACTACGAGCAGTACTTC.

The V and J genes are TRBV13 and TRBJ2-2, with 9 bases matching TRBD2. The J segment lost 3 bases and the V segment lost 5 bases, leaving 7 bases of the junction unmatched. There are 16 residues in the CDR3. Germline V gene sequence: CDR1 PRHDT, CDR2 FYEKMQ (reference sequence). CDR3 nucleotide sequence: TGTGCCAGCAGCATCGCTAGCGGGGTCGACACCGGGGAGCTGTTTTTT. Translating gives CASSIASGVDTGELFF.

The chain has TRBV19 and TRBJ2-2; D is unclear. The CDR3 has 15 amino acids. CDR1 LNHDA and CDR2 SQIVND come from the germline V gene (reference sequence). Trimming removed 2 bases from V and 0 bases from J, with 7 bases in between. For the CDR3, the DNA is TGTGCCAGTAGTATACAGATCGCGAACACCGGGGAGCTGTTTTTT. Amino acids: CASSIQIANTGELFF.

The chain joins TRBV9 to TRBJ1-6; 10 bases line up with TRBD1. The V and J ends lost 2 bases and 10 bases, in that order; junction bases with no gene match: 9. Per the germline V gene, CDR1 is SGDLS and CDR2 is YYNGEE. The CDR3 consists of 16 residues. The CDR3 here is CASSVRSTGGASPLHF. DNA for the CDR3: TGTGCCAGCAGCGTCCGGTCGACAGGGGGCGCCTCACCCCTCCACTTT.

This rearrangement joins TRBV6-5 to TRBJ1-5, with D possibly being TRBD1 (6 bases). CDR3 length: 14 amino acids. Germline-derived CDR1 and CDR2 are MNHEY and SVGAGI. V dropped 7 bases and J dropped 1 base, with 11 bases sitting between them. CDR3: CASTRGRSNQPQHF. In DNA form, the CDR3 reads TGTGCCAGCACGAGGGGGAGAAGCAATCAGCCCCAGCATTTT.

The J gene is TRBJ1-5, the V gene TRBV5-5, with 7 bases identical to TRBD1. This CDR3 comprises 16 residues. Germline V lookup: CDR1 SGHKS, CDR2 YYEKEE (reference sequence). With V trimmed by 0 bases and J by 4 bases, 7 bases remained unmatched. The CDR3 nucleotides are TGTGCCAGCAGCTTGGGATCCGGGACAGCAAATCAGCCCCAGCATTTT. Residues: CASSLGSGTANQPQHF.

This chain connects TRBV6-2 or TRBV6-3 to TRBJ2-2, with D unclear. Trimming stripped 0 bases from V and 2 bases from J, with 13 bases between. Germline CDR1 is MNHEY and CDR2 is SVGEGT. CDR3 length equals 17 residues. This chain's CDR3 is CASSYSYRWSNTGELFF. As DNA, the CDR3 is TGTGCCAGCAGTTACTCATACCGGTGGTCAAACACCGGGGAGCTGTTTTTT.

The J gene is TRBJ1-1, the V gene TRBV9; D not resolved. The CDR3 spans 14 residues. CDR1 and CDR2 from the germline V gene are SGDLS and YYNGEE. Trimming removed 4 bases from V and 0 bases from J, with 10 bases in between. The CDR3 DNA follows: TGTGCCAGCAGCCTCGACATTATGAACACTGAAGCTTTCTTT. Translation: CASSLDIMNTEAFF.

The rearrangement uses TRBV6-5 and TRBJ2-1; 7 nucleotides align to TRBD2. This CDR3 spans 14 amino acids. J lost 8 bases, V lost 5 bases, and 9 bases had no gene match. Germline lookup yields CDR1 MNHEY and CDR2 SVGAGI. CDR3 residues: CASSPGLVIHEQFF. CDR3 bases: TGTGCCAGCAGTCCTGGACTAGTTATCCATGAGCAGTTCTTC.

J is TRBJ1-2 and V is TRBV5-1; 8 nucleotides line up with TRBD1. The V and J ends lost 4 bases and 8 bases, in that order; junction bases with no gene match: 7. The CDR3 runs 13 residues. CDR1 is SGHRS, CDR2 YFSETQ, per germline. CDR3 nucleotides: TGCGCCAGCAGCGGCCAGGGGGCGGAGGGCTACACCTTC. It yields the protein CASSGQGAEGYTF.

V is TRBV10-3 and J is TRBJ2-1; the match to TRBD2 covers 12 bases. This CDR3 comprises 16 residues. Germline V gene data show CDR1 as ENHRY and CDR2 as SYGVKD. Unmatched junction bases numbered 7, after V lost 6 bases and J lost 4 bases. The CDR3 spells CAIRSTSGRIYNEQFF. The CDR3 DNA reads TGTGCCATCAGAAGTACTAGCGGGAGGATATACAATGAGCAGTTCTTC.

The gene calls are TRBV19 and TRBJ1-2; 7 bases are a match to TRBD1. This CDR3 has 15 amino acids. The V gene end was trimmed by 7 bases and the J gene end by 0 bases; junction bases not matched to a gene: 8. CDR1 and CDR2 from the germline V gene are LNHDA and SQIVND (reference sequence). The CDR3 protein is CASTDRPRANYGYTF. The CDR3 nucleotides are TGTGCCAGTACGGACAGGCCGCGGGCTAACTATGGCTACACCTTC.

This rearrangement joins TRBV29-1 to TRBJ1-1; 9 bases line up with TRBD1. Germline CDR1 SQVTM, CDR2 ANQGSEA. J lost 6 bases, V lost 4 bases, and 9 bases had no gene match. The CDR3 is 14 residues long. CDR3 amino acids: CSVVGWDRDAEAFF. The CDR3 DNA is TGCAGCGTTGTGGGTTGGGACAGGGACGCTGAAGCTTTCTTT.

The DNA of the CDR3 is TGTGCCAGCAGCTCTTATAGCGGGGGGGCTTACGAGCAGTACTTC. Translated, it gives CASSSYSGGAYEQYF. The genes are TRBV7-2 and TRBJ2-7, with 11 bases that match TRBD2. Germline V gene sequence: CDR1 SGHTA, CDR2 FQGNSA. The CDR3 contains 15 residues. With V trimmed by 4 bases and J by 4 bases, 6 bases remained unmatched.

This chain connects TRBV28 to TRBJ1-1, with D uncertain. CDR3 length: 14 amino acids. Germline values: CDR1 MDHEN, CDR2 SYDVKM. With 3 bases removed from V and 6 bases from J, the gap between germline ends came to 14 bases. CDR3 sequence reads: CASSFEGWLAEAFF. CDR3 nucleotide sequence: TGTGCCAGCAGTTTTGAGGGATGGCTTGCTGAAGCTTTCTTT.

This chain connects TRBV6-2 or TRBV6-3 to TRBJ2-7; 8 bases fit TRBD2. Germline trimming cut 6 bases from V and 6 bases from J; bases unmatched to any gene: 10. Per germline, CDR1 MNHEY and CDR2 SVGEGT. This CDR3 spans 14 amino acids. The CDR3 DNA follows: TGTGCCAGCAGCTTCGGACTAGCTTTCTCCGAGCAGTACTTC. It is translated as CASSFGLAFSEQYF.

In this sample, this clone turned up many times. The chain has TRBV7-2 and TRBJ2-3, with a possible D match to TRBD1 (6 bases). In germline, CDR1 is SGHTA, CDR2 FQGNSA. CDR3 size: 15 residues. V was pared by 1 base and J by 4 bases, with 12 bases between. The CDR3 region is CASSLVAGVSDTQYF. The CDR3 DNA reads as TGTGCCAGCAGCTTAGTGGCAGGGGTGTCAGATACGCAGTATTTT.

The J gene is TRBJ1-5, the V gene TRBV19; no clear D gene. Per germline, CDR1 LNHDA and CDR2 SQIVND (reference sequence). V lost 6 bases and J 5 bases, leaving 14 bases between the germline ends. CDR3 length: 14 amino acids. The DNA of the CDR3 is TGTGCCAGTAGAAGCTCCAACGATGATCAGCCCCAGCATTTT. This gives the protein CASRSSNDDQPQHF.